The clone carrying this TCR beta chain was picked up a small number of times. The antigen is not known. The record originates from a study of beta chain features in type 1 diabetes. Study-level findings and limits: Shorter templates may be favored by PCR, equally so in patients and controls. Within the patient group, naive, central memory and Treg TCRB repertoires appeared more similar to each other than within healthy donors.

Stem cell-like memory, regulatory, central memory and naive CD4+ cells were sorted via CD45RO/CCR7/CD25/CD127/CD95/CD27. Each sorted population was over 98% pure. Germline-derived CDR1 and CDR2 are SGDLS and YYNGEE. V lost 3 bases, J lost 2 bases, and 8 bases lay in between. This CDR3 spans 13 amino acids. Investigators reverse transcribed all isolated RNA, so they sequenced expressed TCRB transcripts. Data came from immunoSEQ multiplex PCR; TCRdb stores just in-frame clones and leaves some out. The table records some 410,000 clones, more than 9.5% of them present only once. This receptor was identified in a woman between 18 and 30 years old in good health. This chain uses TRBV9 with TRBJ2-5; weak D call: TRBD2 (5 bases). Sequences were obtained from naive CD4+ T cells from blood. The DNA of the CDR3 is TGTGCCAGCAGCGGTGGACTTCAAGAGACCCAGTACTTC. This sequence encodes CASSGGLQETQYF.